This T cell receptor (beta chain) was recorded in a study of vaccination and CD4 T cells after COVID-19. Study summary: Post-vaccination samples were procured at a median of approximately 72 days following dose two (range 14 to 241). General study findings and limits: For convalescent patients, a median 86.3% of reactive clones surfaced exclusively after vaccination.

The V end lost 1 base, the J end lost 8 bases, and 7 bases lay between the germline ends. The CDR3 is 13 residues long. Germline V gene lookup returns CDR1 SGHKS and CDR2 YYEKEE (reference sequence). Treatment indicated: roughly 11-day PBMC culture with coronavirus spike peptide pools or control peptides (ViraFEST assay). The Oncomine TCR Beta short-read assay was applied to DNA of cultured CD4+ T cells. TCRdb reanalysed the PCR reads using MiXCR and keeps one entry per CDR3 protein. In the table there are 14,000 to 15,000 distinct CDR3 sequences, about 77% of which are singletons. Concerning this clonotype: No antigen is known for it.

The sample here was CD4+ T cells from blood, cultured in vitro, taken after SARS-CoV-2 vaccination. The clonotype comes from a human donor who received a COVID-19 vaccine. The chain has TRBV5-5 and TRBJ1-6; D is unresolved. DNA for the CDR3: TGTGCCAGCAGCTTGAATGGAGATTCACCCCTCCACTTT. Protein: CASSLNGDSPLHF.